This TCR beta chain was sequenced in a study of T cells expressing NK-cell markers (TCRdb year 2020). For context, the study as a whole: In sorted CD3+CD56+NKG2C+, CD3+CD56+NKG2C- and CD3+CD56-NKG2C+ T-cell subsets from several donors, TCR beta-chain repertoires were profiled. Of the eight sequenced donors, seven were found to be HCMV-seropositive and one was found to be HCMV-seronegative. All eight donors whose samples were sequenced were randomly selected healthy volunteers, three of them men and five women. Libraries were sequenced as 2 x 150 bp reads on Illumina HiSeq 2000/2500, MiSeq or NextSeq. Study-wide findings and limitations: Those dominant clonotypes were again the most abundant among CD3+CD56-NKG2C+ cells in a handful of donors, at 28.3-60.1%. Whether the expanded NKG2C-expressing T cell clones were specific for HCMV antigens remained unclear. In roughly 6 donors, the dominant CD3+CD56+NKG2C+ clonotypes ranked among the top 10 CD8+ clonotypes, making up about 1.0-7.0% of CD8+ T cells.

HCMV serostatus was determined by detecting HCMV-specific IgG in serum with a commercial ELISA kit. Peripheral blood mononuclear cells were isolated from blood by Ficoll density gradient centrifugation. About this clonotype: Its antigen remains unidentified.

The instrument was an Illumina HiSeq 2000. 5'RACE template switching, by which a universal primer site and unique molecular identifiers were added, was used to make TCR beta cDNA libraries. cDNA synthesis was primed from the TCR beta constant segment, followed by two successive PCR amplification steps. From the authors' description of their analysis: MIGEC was used to demultiplex reads and group reads by UMI, and MiTCR was used to assemble and quantify clonotypes. Only TCR cDNA sequences supported by at least two reads were kept to exclude erroneous sequences. The tcR package was used for downstream repertoire analysis, and clonotypes were matched across fractions by CDR3 nucleotide sequence plus V segment. VDJmatch was used to annotate antigen specificity against VDJdb, with one amino acid substitution in CDR3 allowed. After reprocessing by TCRdb, each CDR3 protein sequence is one entry, and no DNA is given. The V and J calls were not made by the authors but by TCRdb's processing. The table kept for this sample lists some 500,000 distinct CDR3 sequences. The ten largest clonotypes hold 1.4% of the sample.

Including the terminal cysteine and phenylalanine, the CDR3 comprises 14 residues. There is no recorded DNA. Sequences DFQATT (CDR1) and SNEGSKA (CDR2) are obtained from the germline V gene (reference sequence). Sequences were obtained from blood T cells: a sorted CD56 or NKG2C T cell subset, CD4+ or CD8+ T cells, or bulk PBMC T cells (not recorded which). The chain couples TRBV20-1 to TRBJ2-7; TCRdb's assignment of TRBD1 cannot be checked, as there is no DNA. The receptor was derived from a woman aged 45-59 years in good health. Donor details come from another sample of the same person, matched by shared clones. The CDR3 protein sequence reads: CSAGATGTSHEQYF.